Shown below are 32 T cell receptor beta chains from a single sample sequenced in a study of control samples from healthy donors and cancer patients. The method was immunoSEQ multiplex PCR; TCRdb's version includes in-frame clones alone and lacks a portion of them. Of 100,000 to 150,000 clones in the sample, more than 90% are singletons; the top ten hold around 5.4%. Input material: blood. These receptors were obtained from a man younger than 30 in good health.

The chain employs TRBV7-2 and TRBJ1-3, with 7 bases aligning to TRBD1. Germline V lookup: CDR1 SGHTA, CDR2 FQGNSA. The CDR3 spans 17 residues. With 2 bases clipped from V and 4 bases from J, the junction kept 11 bases outside the gene matches. In nucleotides, the CDR3 is TGTGCCAGCAGCTTAAGACACACAGGGGTTGGGGGAAACACCATATATTTT. Amino acid sequence: CASSLRHTGVGGNTIYF.

This chain uses TRBV7-2 with TRBJ2-2, with a possible D match to TRBD2 (6 bases). The V and J ends lost 0 bases and 0 bases respectively, with 8 bases between them. Looked up from germline, CDR1 is SGHTA and CDR2 is FQGNSA. This CDR3 is built from 16 residues. The CDR3 loop is CASSLAEGSNTGELFF. In nucleotides, the CDR3 is TGTGCCAGCAGCTTAGCGGAGGGTTCGAACACCGGGGAGCTGTTTTTT.

The chain uses TRBV9 and TRBJ1-2; no clear D gene. The V gene lost 3 bases and the J gene lost 3 bases, with 18 bases spanning the gap. This CDR3 has 16 amino acids. Germline V CDR1 and CDR2: SGDLS, YYNGEE. In nucleotides, the CDR3 is TGTGCCAGCAGCGCCCATCGCGGCGATACGGACTATGGCTACACCTTC. Protein product: CASSAHRGDTDYGYTF.

This chain connects TRBV5-1 to TRBJ2-5; 14 bases agree with TRBD2. The CDR3 has 15 amino acids. Trimming at V came to 4 bases and at J to 7 bases, leaving 6 bases not matched to a gene. Germline CDR1 and CDR2: SGHRS and YFSETQ. The CDR3 loop reads CASSQGLAGEGTQYF. Written as DNA, the CDR3 is TGCGCCAGCAGCCAGGGACTAGCGGGGGAAGGGACCCAGTACTTC.

The chain joins TRBV29-1 to TRBJ2-1; the D is unclear. The CDR3 loop spans 11 amino acids. Trimming pared 4 bases from V and 4 bases from J, leaving 5 bases between. In germline, CDR1 is SQVTM, CDR2 ANQGSEA. The CDR3 spells CSVGEYNEQFF. The CDR3 DNA reads TGCAGCGTTGGGGAATACAATGAGCAGTTCTTC.

CDR3 residues: CASRRDGLNTEAFF. CDR3 sequence (DNA): TGCGCCAGCAGACGGGACGGTCTGAACACTGAAGCTTTCTTT. The V call is TRBV4-1, the J call TRBJ1-1; maybe TRBD1 (5 bases). Germline V gives CDR1 MGHRA, CDR2 YSYEKL. With 6 bases removed from V and 0 bases from J, the gap between germline ends came to 11 bases. CDR3 size: 14 residues.

Concerning this clone itself: The identical CDR3 is also encoded by other nucleotide sequences in the sample. The chain joins TRBV18 to TRBJ1-2; TRBD1 matches 8 bases. J lost 3 bases, V lost 4 bases, and 1 base had no gene match. There are 13 residues in the CDR3. From germline, CDR1 is KGHSH and CDR2 LQKENI. CDR3 sequence reads: CASSLGQDYGYTF. Written as DNA, the CDR3 is TGTGCCAGCTCACTGGGACAGGACTATGGCTACACCTTC.

The CDR3 sequence: CASSGASGVQDEQFF. In DNA form, the CDR3 reads TGTGCCAGCAGCGGGGCTAGCGGGGTTCAGGATGAGCAGTTCTTC. J is TRBJ2-1 and V is TRBV7-3; 9 bases are shared with TRBD2. Losses at the gene ends were 5 bases for V and 8 bases for J; bases not matched to a gene: 10. Germline CDR1 and CDR2: SGHTA and FQGTGA. The CDR3 extends over 15 amino acids.

The rearrangement uses TRBV5-6 and TRBJ2-7, with D perhaps matching TRBD1 (5 bases). Germline CDR1 SGHDT, CDR2 YYEEEE. Trimming pared 4 bases from V and 3 bases from J, leaving 14 bases between. The CDR3 contains 14 residues. The CDR3 DNA follows: TGTGCCAGCAGCCCTCTCGACAGTGACTACGAGCAGTACTTC. This encodes CASSPLDSDYEQYF.

V and J are TRBV19 and TRBJ2-7; perhaps TRBD2 as D (6 bases). The V end lost 4 bases, the J end lost 1 base, and 17 bases lay between the germline ends. The CDR3 loop spans 16 amino acids. From germline, CDR1 is LNHDA and CDR2 SQIVND (reference sequence). CDR3 residues: CASSKSGLIISYEQYF. The CDR3 coding sequence is TGTGCCAGTAGTAAATCGGGACTGATAATTTCCTACGAGCAGTACTTC.

CDR3 sequence: CARARDRCREQYF. The CDR3 region has the DNA TGTGCCAGAGCGAGGGACAGGTGTCGCGAGCAGTACTTC. The rearrangement uses TRBV14 and TRBJ2-7; 8 nucleotides agree with TRBD1. V trimming: 9 bases; J trimming: 6 bases; junction bases outside the gene matches: 10. Germline loops: CDR1 SGHDN, CDR2 FVKESK. CDR3 length: 13 residues.

The chain recombines TRBV5-6 with TRBJ1-2, with 9 bases that match TRBD1. The V gene end was trimmed by 4 bases and the J gene end by 4 bases; junction bases not matched to a gene: 5. The germline V gene has CDR1 SGHDT and CDR2 YYEEEE. There are 14 residues in the CDR3. The CDR3 is CASSLQGATYGYTF. Here the CDR3 DNA reads TGTGCCAGCAGCCTACAGGGGGCAACCTATGGCTACACCTTC.

The rearrangement links TRBV5-4 to TRBJ2-2; possible D gene TRBD2, 6 bases. Germline V gene sequence: CDR1 SGHNT, CDR2 YYREEE (reference sequence). V lost 0 bases to trimming and J lost 2 bases, with 11 bases between them. CDR3 length: 16 amino acids. DNA of the CDR3: TGTGCCAGCAGCTTGGCCGGAGGGCACAACACCGGGGAGCTGTTTTTT. Protein sequence: CASSLAGGHNTGELFF.

The chain couples TRBV15 to TRBJ2-1; weak D call: TRBD1 (6 bases). The germline V gene encodes CDR1 LNHNV and CDR2 YYDKDF (reference sequence). CDR3 length: 12 amino acids. The V gene lost 5 bases and the J gene lost 12 bases, with 14 bases spanning the gap. In DNA form, the CDR3 reads TGTGCCACCAGCTTAACAGGGAGTAGGCAGTTCTTC. Translation gives CATSLTGSRQFF.

V is TRBV11-2 and J is TRBJ1-1; possible D gene TRBD1, 5 bases. Trimming took 5 bases from V and 2 from J, leaving 12 bases between them. The V gene's germline CDR1 is SGHAT and CDR2 FQNNGV. This CDR3 is built from 14 residues. CDR3 amino acids: CASSRRGPNTEAFF. Here the CDR3 DNA reads TGTGCCAGCAGCAGACGGGGACCAAACACTGAAGCTTTCTTT. Full variable domain (outside the CDR3, taken from reference TRBV11-2 and TRBJ1-1): EAGVAQSPRYKIIEKRQSVAFWCNPISGHATLYWYQQILGQGPKLLIQFQNNGVVDDSQLPKDRFSAERLKGVDSTLKIQPAKLEDSAVYLCASSRRGPNTEAFFGQGTRLTVV.

V usage is TRBV3-1 (or the pseudogene TRBV3-2) and J usage is TRBJ2-1; TRBD1 agrees at 8 bases. The CDR3 contains 15 residues. Germline V CDR1 and CDR2: LGHDT, YNNKEL (reference sequence). V was clipped by 6 bases and J by 4 bases; unmatched bases: 8. The CDR3: CASSLDRVAYNEQFF. The CDR3 nucleotides are TGTGCCAGCAGTCTGGACAGGGTAGCATACAATGAGCAGTTCTTC.

The V gene is TRBV12-2, the J gene TRBJ1-5; the table's D call of TRBD1 was not tested on the DNA. TRBV12-2 counts as a pseudogene. This CDR3 comprises 15 residues. The CDR3 region is CASRSRTGVNQPQHF. CDR3 nucleotides: TGTGCAAGTCGCTCCCGGACAGGCGTTAATCAGCCCCAGCATTTT.

V usage is TRBV7-2 and J usage is TRBJ1-4; D is uncertain. The germline V gene encodes CDR1 SGHTA and CDR2 FQGNSA. V was shortened by 4 bases and J by 4 bases, with 19 bases between the two germline ends. The CDR3 sequence is 17 residues long. The CDR3 loop reads CASSYRIVSAGNEKLFF. In DNA, the CDR3 is TGTGCCAGCAGCTATCGAATCGTATCAGCGGGTAATGAAAAACTGTTTTTT.

This chain uses TRBV5-4 with TRBJ2-1, with D possibly being TRBD1 or TRBD2 (5 bases each). There are 14 residues in the CDR3. The V gene's germline CDR1 is SGHNT and CDR2 YYREEE (reference sequence). Trimming cost V 5 bases and J 7 bases, with 16 bases left between them. For the CDR3, the DNA is TGTGCCAGCAGTAGAGGGACGCTCCGGAATGAGCAGTTCTTC. Its protein product is CASSRGTLRNEQFF.

The V call is TRBV10-3, the J call TRBJ1-1, with 9 bases that match TRBD1. The junction had 12 bases not matched to a gene; V was cut back by 6 bases and J by 4 bases. Germline V lookup: CDR1 ENHRY, CDR2 SYGVKD. The CDR3 consists of 16 residues. CDR3 DNA sequence: TGTGCCATCAGGGGACAGGGAAGGGGGCTGAGCACTGAAGCTTTCTTT. Its translation is CAIRGQGRGLSTEAFF.

This clone was counted once. As DNA, the CDR3 is TGTGCCATCAGTGATGGACCGGATACGCAGTATTTT. This encodes CAISDGPDTQYF. V is TRBV10-3 and J is TRBJ2-3; D remains unclear. V lost 3 bases, J lost 6 bases, and 7 bases lay in between. Germline CDR1 reads ENHRY; CDR2 reads SYGVKD. CDR3 length equals 12 residues.

The chain joins TRBV2 to TRBJ2-1; tentatively, D is TRBD1 (6 bases). CDR3 length: 16 residues. Germline loops: CDR1 SNHLY, CDR2 FYNNEI. Trimming took off 3 bases at V and 4 bases at J, with 16 bases between the two ends. The CDR3 DNA is TGTGCCAGCAGTGATATGGGGGCAGGGATATACAATGAGCAGTTCTTC. Amino acids: CASSDMGAGIYNEQFF.

V and J are TRBV7-3 and TRBJ2-3; possibly TRBD1 for D (6 bases). Germline CDR1 and CDR2: SGHTA and FQGTGA. The length of the CDR3 is 13 residues. Trimming shortened V by 2 bases and J by 4 bases, and 7 bases separated the two germline ends. This CDR3 reads CASSLYRADTQYF. In DNA, the CDR3 is TGTGCCAGCAGCTTATACAGGGCAGATACGCAGTATTTT. Combining the CDR3 with reference TRBV7-3 and TRBJ2-3 gives the whole variable domain GAGVSQTPSNKVTEKGKYVELRCDPISGHTALYWYRQSLGQGPEFLIYFQGTGAADDSGLPNDRFFAVRPEGSVSTLKIQRTERGDSAVYLCASSLYRADTQYFGPGTRLTVL.

The chain is built from TRBV2 and TRBJ1-5; 7 bases match TRBD1. CDR3 length: 14 amino acids. J gave up 2 bases and V 4 bases, and 2 bases lay outside the gene matches. Germline V CDR1 and CDR2: SNHLY, FYNNEI. The CDR3 loop is CASSGTGGNQPQHF. CDR3 in DNA: TGTGCCAGCAGTGGGACAGGTGGCAATCAGCCCCAGCATTTT.

This clone was counted once. The chain uses TRBV4-1 and TRBJ2-7; 10 nucleotides agree with TRBD1. V gave up 2 bases and J gave up 3 bases; unmatched junction bases: 10. Germline CDR1 reads MGHRA; CDR2 reads YSYEKL. The CDR3 sequence is 17 residues long. The CDR3 here is CASSQPFRDRGNYEQYF. In DNA, the CDR3 is TGCGCCAGCAGCCAACCGTTCCGGGACAGGGGTAACTACGAGCAGTACTTC.

This chain joins TRBV9 and TRBJ1-4; D ambiguous. The germline gives CDR1 SGDLS, CDR2 YYNGEE. The CDR3 consists of 15 residues. The V gene lost 0 bases and the J gene lost 3 bases, with 9 bases spanning the gap. The CDR3 DNA sequence: TGTGCCAGCAGCGTAGATCCAGGTCCTAATGAAAAACTGTTTTTT. It specifies CASSVDPGPNEKLFF.

V usage is TRBV6-5 and J usage is TRBJ1-1; no clear D gene. Germline-derived CDR1 and CDR2 are MNHEY and SVGAGI. This CDR3 comprises 13 residues. The ends were cut back, 7 bases at V and 2 bases at J, with 11 bases in the middle. Here the CDR3 reads CASTPPHNTEAFF. As DNA, the CDR3 is TGTGCCAGCACCCCGCCGCATAACACTGAAGCTTTCTTT.

The genes are TRBV7-6 and TRBJ2-7; D is perhaps TRBD1 or TRBD2 (5 bases each). The CDR3 loop spans 15 amino acids. The V gene's germline CDR1 is SGHVS and CDR2 FNYEAQ. The germline V and J ends were trimmed by 0 bases and 2 bases, with 11 bases remaining between them. CDR3 sequence reads: CASSLAGGGTYEQYF. The CDR3 bases are TGTGCCAGCAGCTTAGCTGGTGGGGGAACCTACGAGCAGTACTTC.

The chain has TRBV5-6 and TRBJ2-5; 13 nucleotides align to TRBD2. The V gene end was trimmed by 4 bases and the J gene end by 5 bases; junction bases not matched to a gene: 5. Germline V gene lookup returns CDR1 SGHDT and CDR2 YYEEEE. This CDR3 region has 15 residues. This CDR3 is CASSRTSGGAETQYF. The CDR3 region has the DNA TGTGCCAGCAGCCGAACTAGCGGGGGGGCCGAGACCCAGTACTTC.

The chain links TRBV9 to TRBJ1-2, with D hard to call. From germline, CDR1 is SGDLS and CDR2 YYNGEE. CDR3 length equals 13 residues. Between the trimmed V and J ends, which lost 0 bases and 5 bases, there was a span of 8 bases. CDR3 nucleotides: TGTGCCAGCAGCGTAGGTTCAAGTTATGGCTACACCTTC. It yields the protein CASSVGSSYGYTF.

The rearrangement uses TRBV6-6 and TRBJ1-1; D is unclear. From germline, CDR1 is MNHNY and CDR2 SVGAGI (reference sequence). V was trimmed by 0 bases and J by 4 bases, leaving 12 bases between them. CDR3 length equals 15 residues. DNA for the CDR3: TGTGCCAGCAGTTACTCGGACCAACTAGGCACTGAAGCTTTCTTT. It codes for CASSYSDQLGTEAFF.

The chain has TRBV5-6 and TRBJ2-5; D uncertain. Trimming cost V 2 bases and J 8 bases, with 7 bases left between them. This CDR3 is 11 amino acids long. From germline, CDR1 is SGHDT and CDR2 YYEEEE. Written as DNA, the CDR3 is TGTGCCAGCAGCTTCTTGGGAACCCAGTACTTC. Translation: CASSFLGTQYF.